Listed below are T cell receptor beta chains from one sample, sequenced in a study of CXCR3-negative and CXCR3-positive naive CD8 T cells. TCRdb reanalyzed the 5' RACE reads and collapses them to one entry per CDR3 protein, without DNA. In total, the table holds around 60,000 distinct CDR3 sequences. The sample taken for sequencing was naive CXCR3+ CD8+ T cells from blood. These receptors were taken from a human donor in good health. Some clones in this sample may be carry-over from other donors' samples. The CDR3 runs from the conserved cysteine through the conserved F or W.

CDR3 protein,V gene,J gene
CSARRGQAYEQYF,TRBV20-1,TRBJ2-7
CASSYSTAPVISYNEQFF,TRBV6-2/TRBV6-3,TRBJ2-1
CASSLVGTGRDEQFF,TRBV5-1,TRBJ2-1
CASSQDRGLLNTEAFF,TRBV14,TRBJ1-1
CASSLGRGRAYEQYF,TRBV7-7,TRBJ2-7
CASSVQGLPYEQYF,TRBV27,TRBJ2-7
CASSQFMVEPQHF,TRBV4-2,TRBJ1-5
CASSPGSSYNEQFF,TRBV7-9,TRBJ2-1
CASSGWTDRGYGYTF,TRBV10-1,TRBJ1-2
CASSPTWNPTDTQYF,TRBV9,TRBJ2-3
CASSLDNTDTQYF,TRBV7-2,TRBJ2-3
CSAAQGAGEQYF,TRBV20-1,TRBJ2-7
CASSTFGPEQYF,TRBV6-1,TRBJ2-7
CASSSNHGMEQFF,TRBV4-1,TRBJ2-1
CASSQGVETYEQYF,TRBV4-3,TRBJ2-7
CSDDGQDLPNEQFF,TRBV29-1,TRBJ2-1
CASSRTRWADQPQHF,TRBV4-3,TRBJ1-5
CASSSPYTDTQYF,TRBV7-9,TRBJ2-3
CASSWGNQPQHF,TRBV6-2/TRBV6-3,TRBJ1-5
CASPSGEGRKAFF,TRBV28,TRBJ1-1
CASRQGQGAHHIQYF,TRBV6-5,TRBJ2-4
CASSSSGTGGNEQYF,TRBV11-2,TRBJ2-7
CASSNSGGAGETQYF,TRBV7-8,TRBJ2-5
CASWTGDRNNEQFF,TRBV12-3/TRBV12-4,TRBJ2-1
CASSSPDRAVPEAFF,TRBV7-2,TRBJ1-1
CASSISRTYNEQFF,TRBV19,TRBJ2-1
CAIPGVVSNEQFF,TRBV28,TRBJ2-1
CASSLGHRAKNIQYF,TRBV7-8,TRBJ2-4
CSVVTRGQPEAFF,TRBV29-1,TRBJ1-1
CASSHTGGAPYEQYF,TRBV14,TRBJ2-7
CASNYSPNYGYTF,TRBV13,TRBJ1-2
CASSSSSPPYNEQFF,TRBV6-2/TRBV6-3,TRBJ2-1
CASSFIQTSDEQYF,TRBV5-1,TRBJ2-7
CASSVAGGNTEAFF,TRBV9,TRBJ1-1